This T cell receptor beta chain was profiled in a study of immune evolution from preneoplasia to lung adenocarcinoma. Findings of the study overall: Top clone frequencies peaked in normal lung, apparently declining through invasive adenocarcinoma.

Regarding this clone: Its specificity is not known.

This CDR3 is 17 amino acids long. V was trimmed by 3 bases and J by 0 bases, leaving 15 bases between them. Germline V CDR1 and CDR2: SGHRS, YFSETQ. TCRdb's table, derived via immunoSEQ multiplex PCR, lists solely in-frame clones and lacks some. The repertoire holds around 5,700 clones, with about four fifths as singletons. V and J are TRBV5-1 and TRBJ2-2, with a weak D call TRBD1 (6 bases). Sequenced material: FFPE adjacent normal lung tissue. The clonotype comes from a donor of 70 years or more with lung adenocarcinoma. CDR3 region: CASSSGVGASNTGELFF. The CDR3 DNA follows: TGCGCCAGCAGCTCCGGTGTGGGGGCCTCGAACACCGGGGAGCTGTTTTTT.